This note documents a single T cell receptor (beta chain) sequence. The antigen is undetermined. This sample was taken from a study of T cell repertoires in cytomegalovirus infection. Study-wide results and limits: Cumulative public TCR beta family frequency identified carriers of CMV plus the relevant HLA.

One entry per CDR3 protein, called by TCRdb with MiXCR from the reads. Of 560,000 or so distinct CDR3 sequences in the sample, approximately 15% are singletons; the top ten hold approximately 24%. The sequencing sample was made of CD8+ T cells from PBMCs. The sequence was collected from a human donor in good health (CMV status not recorded). Some clones in this sample may be carry-over from other donors' samples.

CDR3 in amino acids: CATSPGGVEQFF. For the CDR3, the DNA is TGTGCCACCAGTCCCGGAGGGGTTGAGCAGTTCTTC. The rearrangement uses TRBV24-1 and TRBJ2-1; D may be TRBD2 (6 bases). V dropped 6 bases and J dropped 9 bases, with 11 bases sitting between them. The CDR3 loop spans 12 amino acids. The germline CDR1 and CDR2 sequences are KGHDR and SFDVKD.